This T cell receptor (beta chain) was retrieved from a study of blood T cell repertoires in COVID-19. Background on the study: Some COVID-19 samples were acute and others convalescent; all came from the United States, Italy and Spain. From T cells, B-cell-depleted T cells, or PBMCs came the material, which was cDNA or gDNA.

Germline V gene data show CDR1 as LGHDT and CDR2 as YNNKEL (reference sequence). There are 19 residues in the CDR3. Losses at the gene ends were 5 bases for V and 6 bases for J; bases not matched to a gene: 17. In the study's own analysis: How many nucleated cells were present was estimated from reference gene primer amplification. Profiled with immunoSEQ multiplex PCR; TCRdb holds only in-frame clones, not every one. That table gives V, J and clone size, and the DNA gave D and trimming. The sample has tens of thousands of clones; 88% are singletons. This chain connects TRBV3-1 (or the pseudogene TRBV3-2) to TRBJ2-1; 12 nucleotides line up with TRBD2. This clonotype was obtained from a man aged 55 to 69 with acute or convalescent COVID-19. Sequencing was performed on peripheral blood. The DNA of the CDR3 is TGTGCCAGCAGCGCTTGGACAGGGGTCCGACTAGCGGGAGTCAATGAGCAGTTCTTC. It specifies CASSAWTGVRLAGVNEQFF.